One sample yielded the 29 T cell receptor beta chains listed below, sequenced in a study of CD8 T cells in Susac syndrome. Random hexamers served to reverse transcribe about 0.45 to 1 ug RNA. MiXCR, applied by TCRdb to the immunoSEQ multiplex PCR reads, yields one record per CDR3 protein. The table records roughly 200,000 distinct CDR3 sequences, 85% to 95% of them present only once. Sequenced input: CD4+ T cells from PBMCs. The receptor set was obtained from a human donor with multiple sclerosis.

The chain is built from TRBV20-1 and TRBJ1-5; D perhaps matches TRBD1 (5 bases). The V gene lost 0 bases and the J gene lost 4 bases, with 10 bases spanning the gap. CDR3 length: 14 residues. Germline CDR1 is DFQATT and CDR2 is SNEGSKA (reference sequence). CDR3 in DNA: TGCAGTGCTAGAGATACCTACAGGAATCAGCCCCAGCATTTT. This sequence encodes CSARDTYRNQPQHF.

The chain links TRBV6-6 to TRBJ2-5; D gene uncertain. This CDR3 contains 14 residues. The germline V gene encodes CDR1 MNHNY and CDR2 SVGAGI (reference sequence). With 2 bases removed from V and 4 bases from J, the gap between germline ends came to 11 bases. The CDR3 nucleotides read TGTGCCAGCAGTTACCCCCCCGGAGCAGAGACCCAGTACTTC. Translation gives CASSYPPGAETQYF.

The V call is TRBV10-3, the J call TRBJ2-3; the D gene could be TRBD1 or TRBD2 (5 bases each). Trimming pared 4 bases from V and 6 bases from J, leaving 11 bases between. The CDR3 covers 13 residues. CDR1 and CDR2 from the germline V gene are ENHRY and SYGVKD. The CDR3, as DNA: TGTGCCATCAGTGCGGGGACCGGCGATACGCAGTATTTT. Protein sequence: CAISAGTGDTQYF.

The V call is TRBV3-1, the J call TRBJ1-2, with D unresolved. The germline V gene encodes CDR1 LGHDT and CDR2 YNNKEL (reference sequence). This CDR3 region has 15 residues. V lost 1 base to trimming and J lost 0 bases, with 9 bases between them. In nucleotides, the CDR3 is TGTGCCAGCAGCCAAGGGTACTCTACTAACTATGGCTACACCTTC. It translates to CASSQGYSTNYGYTF. Full variable domain (rest looked up from reference TRBV3-1 and TRBJ1-2): DTAVSQTPKYLVTQMGNDKSIKCEQNLGHDTMYWYKQDSKKFLKIMFSYNNKELIINETVPNRFSPKSPDKAHLNLHINSLELGDSAVYFCASSQGYSTNYGYTFGSGTRLTVV.

This chain uses TRBV27 with TRBJ2-1; 9 bases map to TRBD1. Germline V gene data show CDR1 as MNHEY and CDR2 as SMNVEV (reference sequence). CDR3 size: 15 residues. The V and J ends lost 2 bases and 3 bases, in that order; junction bases with no gene match: 2. Written as DNA, the CDR3 is TGTGCCAGCAGTTTAGGGACAGGGCGCTACAATGAGCAGTTCTTC. Translated, it gives CASSLGTGRYNEQFF.

The chain is built from TRBV5-1 and TRBJ2-3; D may correspond to TRBD1 or TRBD2 (5 bases each). Germline values: CDR1 SGHRS, CDR2 YFSETQ. The CDR3 is made up of 15 amino acids. V dropped 4 bases and J dropped 4 bases, with 16 bases sitting between them. The CDR3 region has the DNA TGCGCCAGCAGCCTCCAGGGCCGGGGCGCAGATACGCAGTATTTT. Translating gives CASSLQGRGADTQYF.

The V call is TRBV29-1, the J call TRBJ2-5; 9 bases align to TRBD1. CDR3 length: 13 amino acids. The germline V gene has CDR1 SQVTM and CDR2 ANQGSEA. Trimming removed 7 bases from V and 5 bases from J; junction bases left unmatched: 8. CDR3 protein: CSGRDRAGETQYF. CDR3 sequence (DNA): TGCAGCGGACGGGACAGGGCGGGGGAGACCCAGTACTTC.

The sample holds one count of this clonotype. The chain carries TRBV9 and TRBJ1-2; 11 nucleotides line up with TRBD1. The CDR3 contains 17 residues. Germline lookup yields CDR1 SGDLS and CDR2 YYNGEE. The ends lost 2 bases at V and 3 bases at J; junction bases unmatched: 9. CDR3 in amino acids: CASSVPRTGGRDYGYTF. DNA of the CDR3: TGTGCCAGCAGCGTGCCTAGGACAGGGGGCCGTGACTATGGCTACACCTTC.

This rearrangement joins TRBV7-9 to TRBJ1-1; D is unresolved. V lost 5 bases and J 5 bases, leaving 15 bases between the germline ends. The CDR3 totals 14 residues. Germline V gives CDR1 SEHNR, CDR2 FQNEAQ (reference sequence). The chain's CDR3 is CASSPREGRTEAFF. In nucleotides, the CDR3 is TGTGCCAGCAGCCCCCGGGAGGGCAGAACTGAAGCTTTCTTT.

The chain links TRBV3-1 to TRBJ1-5; 7 bases line up with TRBD1. From germline, CDR1 is LGHDT and CDR2 YNNKEL (reference sequence). V lost 0 bases to trimming and J lost 2 bases; unmatched junction nucleotides: 4. The CDR3 length is 16 residues. The CDR3 DNA follows: TGTGCCAGCAGCCAAGATAGGACAGGCGGCAATCAGCCCCAGCATTTT. It encodes CASSQDRTGGNQPQHF.

This chain links TRBV5-1 with TRBJ2-7; D may be TRBD1 (6 bases). Trimming removed 5 bases from V and 13 bases from J, with 22 bases in between. The CDR3 length is 13 residues. Germline lookup yields CDR1 SGHRS and CDR2 YFSETQ. CDR3: CASRADRSNNLYV. In DNA form, the CDR3 reads TGCGCCAGCAGGGCTGACAGGTCCAACAATCTATACGTC.

V is TRBV6-5 and J is TRBJ1-5; the D gene is possibly TRBD1 (5 bases). Trimming stripped 5 bases from V and 5 bases from J, with 7 bases between. The CDR3 has 12 residues. Germline CDR1 MNHEY, CDR2 SVGAGI. DNA for the CDR3: TGTGCCAGCAGTCGGGGGGATCAGCCCCAGCATTTT. Its protein product is CASSRGDQPQHF.

The chain joins TRBV19 to TRBJ1-2, with D possibly matching TRBD1 (6 bases). The germline CDR1 and CDR2 sequences are LNHDA and SQIVND (reference sequence). This CDR3 is 15 amino acids long. The germline V and J ends were trimmed by 8 bases and 4 bases, with 20 bases remaining between them. In nucleotides, the CDR3 is TGTGCCAGTCAGGTCGGACAGCTAGATATCTATGGCTACACCTTC. Encoded protein: CASQVGQLDIYGYTF. The whole variable domain, filled in from reference TRBV19 and TRBJ1-2, reads DGGITQSPKYLFRKEGQNVTLSCEQNLNHDAMYWYRQDPGQGLRLIYYSQIVNDFQKGDIAEGYSVSREKKESFPLTVTSAQKNPTAFYLCASQVGQLDIYGYTFGSGTRLTVV.

The genes are TRBV30 and TRBJ1-4; D might be TRBD1 (5 bases). Germline CDR1 GTSNPN, CDR2 SVGIG (reference sequence). The CDR3 totals 15 residues. V was trimmed by 1 base and J by 8 bases, leaving 17 bases between them. The CDR3 bases are TGTGCCTGGAGTGGAAAACGTGGGACCACGGAAAAACTGTTTTTT. Translated, it gives CAWSGKRGTTEKLFF. Drawing the rest from reference TRBV30 and TRBJ1-4, the complete variable domain is SQTIHQWPATLVQPVGSPLSLECTVEGTSNPNLYWYRQAAGRGLQLLFYSVGIGQISSEVPQNLSASRPQDRQFILSSKKLLLSDSGFYLCAWSGKRGTTEKLFFGSGTQLSVL.

There are a few counts of this clonotype. V usage is TRBV6-2 or TRBV6-3 and J usage is TRBJ2-7; unclear D gene. Germline V gene data show CDR1 as MNHEY and CDR2 as SVGEGT. V was trimmed by 4 bases and J by 2 bases, leaving 6 bases between them. The CDR3 spans 12 residues. The CDR3, as DNA: TGTGCCAGCAGTTTAGAGACCTACGAGCAGTACTTC. This sequence encodes CASSLETYEQYF.

The chain uses TRBV10-3 and TRBJ2-1; 9 nucleotides match TRBD2. The CDR3 loop spans 18 amino acids. Germline V lookup: CDR1 ENHRY, CDR2 SYGVKD. V lost 0 bases, J lost 5 bases, and 11 bases stayed unmatched. CDR3 loop: CAISESQLLAGFHNEQFF. The CDR3 bases are TGTGCCATCAGTGAGTCCCAACTACTAGCGGGCTTTCACAATGAGCAGTTCTTC.

The V call is TRBV20-1, the J call TRBJ2-7; D is possibly TRBD1 (6 bases). The CDR3 sequence is 13 residues long. V lost 5 bases to trimming and J lost 3 bases, with 14 bases between them. Looked up from germline, CDR1 is DFQATT and CDR2 is SNEGSKA (reference sequence). The CDR3 here is CSAVTGLHYEQYF. CDR3 coding DNA: TGCAGTGCTGTCACAGGGTTGCACTACGAGCAGTACTTC.

This clonotype appeared a single time. CDR3 nucleotides: TGTGCCAGCAGCGTAGATAGGGGTCCCTATGGCTACACCTTC. Its protein product is CASSVDRGPYGYTF. The chain carries TRBV9 and TRBJ1-2; possibly TRBD1 for D (5 bases). This CDR3 region has 14 residues. Trimming stripped 0 bases from V and 4 bases from J, with 10 bases between. Looked up from germline, CDR1 is SGDLS and CDR2 is YYNGEE. Combining the CDR3 with reference TRBV9 and TRBJ1-2 gives the whole variable domain DSGVTQTPKHLITATGQRVTLRCSPRSGDLSVYWYQQSLDQGLQFLIQYYNGEERAKGNILERFSAQQFPDLHSELNLSSLELGDSALYFCASSVDRGPYGYTFGSGTRLTVV.

The rearrangement joins TRBV20-1 to TRBJ2-1; TRBD2 matches 8 bases. Trimming at V came to 0 bases and at J to 9 bases, leaving 10 bases not matched to a gene. The CDR3 totals 15 residues. Germline V gives CDR1 DFQATT, CDR2 SNEGSKA (reference sequence). In DNA form, the CDR3 reads TGCAGTGCTAGAGATCGGGGAAGCGGGGGCCCTGAGCAGTTCTTC. It translates to CSARDRGSGGPEQFF.

The V gene is TRBV6-1, the J gene TRBJ2-7; 9 bases line up with TRBD2. The CDR3 contains 14 residues. J was trimmed by 2 bases and V by 6 bases; bases with no gene match: 5. Germline lookup yields CDR1 MNHNS and CDR2 SASEGT. This CDR3 reads CASSEPSGAYEQYV. The CDR3, as DNA: TGTGCCAGCAGCGAACCTAGCGGGGCCTACGAGCAGTACGTC.

The chain joins TRBV23-1 to TRBJ1-2; no firm D call. TRBV23-1 is treated as an ORF (open reading frame) with a function not yet certain. This CDR3 has 14 amino acids. Trimming shortened V by 4 bases and J by 5 bases, and 14 bases separated the two germline ends. The CDR3 is CASSPPTDYYGYTF. CDR3 coding DNA: TGCGCCAGCAGTCCCCCGACGGACTATTATGGCTACACCTTC.

The chain combines TRBV4-2 with TRBJ1-2; D not certain. CDR3 length: 15 amino acids. Per the germline V gene, CDR1 is LGHNA and CDR2 is YNFKEQ. Trimming stripped 0 bases from V and 5 bases from J, with 13 bases between. The DNA of the CDR3 is TGTGCCAGCAGCCAAGATGACGGCGCTTGGTATGGCTACACCTTC. As protein: CASSQDDGAWYGYTF.

The chain links TRBV5-6 to TRBJ1-2, with 12 bases fitting TRBD1. The CDR3 extends over 18 amino acids. Germline CDR1 is SGHDT and CDR2 is YYEEEE. V gave up 4 bases and J gave up 4 bases; unmatched junction bases: 14. This CDR3 reads CASSPSWDRGRSSYGYTF. DNA for the CDR3: TGTGCCAGCAGCCCATCCTGGGACAGGGGGCGAAGTAGCTATGGCTACACCTTC.

The chain joins TRBV27 to TRBJ1-2; TRBD1 matches at 7 bases. There are 15 residues in the CDR3. Germline V gives CDR1 MNHEY, CDR2 SMNVEV (reference sequence). Germline trimming cut 2 bases from V and 5 bases from J; bases unmatched to any gene: 8. CDR3: CASSLMPGGEYGYTF. In DNA form, the CDR3 reads TGTGCCAGCAGTTTAATGCCAGGGGGAGAGTATGGCTACACCTTC.

The chain is built from TRBV20-1 and TRBJ1-2; D call uncertain. Germline CDR1 is DFQATT and CDR2 is SNEGSKA (reference sequence). This CDR3 region has 11 residues. V gave up 3 bases and J gave up 8 bases, with 10 bases separating them. The CDR3: CSARQMSGYTF. CDR3 in DNA: TGCAGTGCTAGGCAGATGAGCGGCTACACCTTC.

The V call is TRBV29-1, the J call TRBJ2-1, with D possibly being TRBD1 or TRBD2 (6 bases each). Germline CDR1 is SQVTM and CDR2 is ANQGSEA. The V and J ends lost 7 bases and 4 bases respectively, with 17 bases between them. This CDR3 is built from 14 residues. The CDR3 DNA follows: TGCAGCGATTGGGGGGCCGGGGCGTACAATGAGCAGTTCTTC. Residues: CSDWGAGAYNEQFF.

The table lists this clonotype with a few counts. This chain connects TRBV14 to TRBJ1-1, with D perhaps TRBD1 (6 bases). The length of the CDR3 is 16 residues. Germline V gene sequence: CDR1 SGHDN, CDR2 FVKESK. The ends were cut back, 1 base at V and 0 bases at J, with 12 bases in the middle. The CDR3 DNA reads as TGTGCCAGCAGCCAAGGAGGGGGAGCCCTGAACACTGAAGCTTTCTTT. This codes for CASSQGGGALNTEAFF.

The genes are TRBV30 and TRBJ1-5; 9 bases agree with TRBD1. The V segment lost 5 bases and the J segment 7 bases; nucleotides outside the gene matches: 9. Germline assignment: CDR1 GTSNPN and CDR2 SVGIG (reference sequence). The CDR3 has 14 amino acids. CDR3 DNA sequence: TGTGCCTGGGAAACAGGGGGCTCGGGCCAGCCCCAGCATTTT. It yields the protein CAWETGGSGQPQHF.

This CDR3 is CATSSPGQEETQYF. CDR3 sequence (DNA): TGTGCCACCAGCAGTCCGGGACAGGAAGAGACCCAGTACTTC. The rearrangement uses TRBV15 and TRBJ2-5; TRBD1 matches 8 bases. This CDR3 is built from 14 residues. After removal of 3 bases from V and 3 bases from J, the junction contained 3 bases not matched to a gene. Germline lookup yields CDR1 LNHNV and CDR2 YYDKDF (reference sequence).